This T cell receptor beta chain was documented in a study of radiotherapy plus CTLA-4 blockade in lung cancer. Study outcomes and limitations: In blood, after radiotherapy plus ipilimumab, tumor-derived TCR clones expanded.

In the case of this clone: The antigen remains undetermined.

Generated by immunoSEQ multiplex PCR, the TCRdb table keeps only in-frame clones and is missing some. This sample carries roughly 50,000 clones, roughly 88% of them seen once, and the ten largest clones take 7.8%. Looked up from germline, CDR1 is SGHRS and CDR2 is YFSETQ. Between the trimmed V and J ends, which lost 0 bases and 0 bases, there was a span of 13 bases. The CDR3 spans 16 residues. The V and J genes are TRBV5-1 and TRBJ2-7; D possibly corresponds to TRBD2 (6 bases). The specimen comprised peripheral blood, sampled from a patient treated with radiotherapy plus ipilimumab. This receptor was identified in a human donor with non-small cell lung cancer whose response to radiotherapy plus ipilimumab could not be evaluated. CDR3 DNA sequence: TGCGCCAGCAGCTTGGGTGGTAGCGGTCACTCCTACGAGCAGTACTTC. It translates to CASSLGGSGHSYEQYF.